This T cell receptor (beta chain) was captured by sequencing in a study of cytotoxic CD8 clonotypes in ibrutinib-treated CLL. CDR1 is MNHNS and CDR2 is SASEGT in the germline V gene. Trimming removed 0 bases at V and 9 bases at J, with 9 bases between. The CDR3 spans 13 residues. General study results and limits: Circulating CD8+ T-cell counts were tracked by baseline clonality, which exceeded that of age-matched healthy donors. Treatment saw public clonotypes, which were uncommon, either contract or stay stable. Clonality, elevated at ibrutinib response, dropped back toward baseline at progression.

The protocol was immunoSEQ multiplex PCR, while the TCRdb copy is restricted to in-frame clones and leaves out a portion. The sample has about 97,000 clones, about 74% seen once. As concerns this clone: The antigen is not known.

This sequence was found in a human donor with chronic lymphocytic leukemia. The rearrangement uses TRBV6-1 and TRBJ2-1; D uncertain. Specimen: PBMCs, collected after 24 months of ibrutinib treatment. CDR3 amino acids: CASSEALGFEQFF. DNA of the CDR3: TGTGCCAGCAGTGAAGCCCTAGGCTTTGAGCAGTTCTTC.